This TCR beta chain was retrieved from a study of identical twins' blood T cells. Across the whole study: About six alpha and about 6 beta libraries together yielded 45 million or so reads. Whole-study results and caveats: Each donor's most abundant TCRbeta clonotypes shared more CDR3 sequences with her twin than unrelated donors. Shared CDR3 clonotype counts tracked mainly the product of cloneset sizes.

Each TCR cDNA library carried sample-specific barcodes on both ends. TCRdb reprocessed the 5' RACE reads with MiXCR, giving one entry per CDR3 protein. The sample includes about 370,000 distinct CDR3 sequences, about 28% of them seen just once. In germline, CDR1 is SGHTA, CDR2 FQGNSA. V shed 5 bases, J shed 9 bases, and the junction held 7 bases outside the gene matches. This CDR3 comprises 14 residues. A note on this clonotype: The antigen is undetermined.

This chain uses TRBV7-2 with TRBJ2-1; 10 bases fit TRBD2. The source of this sequence is a woman aged 18 to 55 in good health. Sequences were obtained from PBMCs. Written as DNA, the CDR3 is TGTGCCAGCAGCGCATCTAGCGGGAGTCTTGAGCAGTTCTTC. Protein: CASSASSGSLEQFF. Drawing the rest from reference TRBV7-2 and TRBJ2-1, the complete variable domain is GAGVSQSPSNKVTEKGKDVELRCDPISGHTALYWYRQSLGQGLEFLIYFQGNSAPDKSGLPSDRFSAERTGGSVSTLTIQRTQQEDSAVYLCASSASSGSLEQFFGPGTRLTVL.